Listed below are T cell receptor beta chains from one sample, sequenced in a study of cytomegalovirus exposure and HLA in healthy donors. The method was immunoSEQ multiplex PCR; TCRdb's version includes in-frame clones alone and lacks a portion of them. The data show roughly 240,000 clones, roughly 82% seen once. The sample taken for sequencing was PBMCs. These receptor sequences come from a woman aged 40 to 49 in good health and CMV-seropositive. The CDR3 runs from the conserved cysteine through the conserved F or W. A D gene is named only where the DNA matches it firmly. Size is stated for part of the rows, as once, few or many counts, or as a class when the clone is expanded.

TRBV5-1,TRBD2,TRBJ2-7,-,TGCGCCAGCAGCCCCCGGGAGGAGGGCACCTACGAGCAGTACTTC,CASSPREEGTYEQYF
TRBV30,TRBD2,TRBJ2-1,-,TGTGCCTTTTCAGCGGGAGTCGTCTACAATGAGCAGTTCTTC,CAFSAGVVYNEQFF
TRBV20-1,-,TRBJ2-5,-,TGCAGTGCTAGGGCTGGAGAGACCCAGTACTTC,CSARAGETQYF
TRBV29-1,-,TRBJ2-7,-,TGCAGCGTTGAATCCGGTTACGAGCAGTACTTC,CSVESGYEQYF
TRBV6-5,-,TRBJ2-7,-,TGTGCCAGCAACCAGGGCCACGAGCAGTACTTC,CASNQGHEQYF
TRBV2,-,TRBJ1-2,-,TGTGCCAGCAGTGATGACTCTTTCTATGGCTACACCTTC,CASSDDSFYGYTF
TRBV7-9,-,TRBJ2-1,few,TGTGCCAGCGGCACACAGGTCCACAATGAGCAGTTCTTC,CASGTQVHNEQFF
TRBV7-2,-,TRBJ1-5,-,TGTGCCAGCAGCTTACGTGCAGGGGACTACAATCAGCCCCAGCATTTT,CASSLRAGDYNQPQHF
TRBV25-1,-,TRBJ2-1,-,TGTGCCAGCAGAAACCCTAGCGACAGCTCCTACAATGAGCAGTTCTTC,CASRNPSDSSYNEQFF
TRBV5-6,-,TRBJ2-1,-,TGTGCCAGCAGCAAGAGAAGAATCTCCTACAATGAGCAGTTCTTC,CASSKRRISYNEQFF
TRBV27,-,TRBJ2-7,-,TGTGCCAGTAGTTTGTATCCAGCGGGCCAGCCCTCCTACGAGCAGTACTTC,CASSLYPAGQPSYEQYF
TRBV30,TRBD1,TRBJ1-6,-,TGTGCCTGGAGTATACAGGGGGCAAATTCACCCCTCCACTTT,CAWSIQGANSPLHF
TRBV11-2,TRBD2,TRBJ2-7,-,TGTGCCAGCAGCTTAACGGGACTAGCTTACTCCCACGAGCAGTACTTC,CASSLTGLAYSHEQYF
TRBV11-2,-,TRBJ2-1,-,TGTGCCAGCAGCTTAGGATTTCGGAGCAATGAGCAGTTCTTC,CASSLGFRSNEQFF
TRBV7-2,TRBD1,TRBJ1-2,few,TGTGCCAGCAGCCCACAGGGGGCGCTCGACTATGGCTACACCTTC,CASSPQGALDYGYTF
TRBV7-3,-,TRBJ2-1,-,TGTGCCAGCAGCTTATCCGGCGGTAACAATGAGCAGTTCTTC,CASSLSGGNNEQFF
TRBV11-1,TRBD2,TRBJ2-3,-,TGTGCCAGCAGTACAAACCGGGGGGACGGCACAGATACGCAGTATTTT,CASSTNRGDGTDTQYF
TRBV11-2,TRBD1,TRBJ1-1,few,TGTGCCAGCAGCCCAGGGGGACAGAACACTGAAGCTTTCTTT,CASSPGGQNTEAFF
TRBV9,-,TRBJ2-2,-,TGTGCCAGCAGCGTAGGTGTCTCCTACACCGGGGAGCTGTTTTTT,CASSVGVSYTGELFF
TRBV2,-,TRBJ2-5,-,TGTGCCAGCAAAGCCTACAGCCTAGAGACCCAGTACTTC,CASKAYSLETQYF
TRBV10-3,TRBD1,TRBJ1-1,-,TGTGCCGCCCGACAGGGCCTGAACACTGAAGCTTTCTTT,CAARQGLNTEAFF
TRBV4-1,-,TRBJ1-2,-,TGCGCCAGCAGCCAAGCGACAGGCGGTGGCTACACCTTC,CASSQATGGGYTF
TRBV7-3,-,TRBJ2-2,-,TGTGCCAGCAGAACGGGGGTGAGCGGGGAGCTGTTTTTT,CASRTGVSGELFF
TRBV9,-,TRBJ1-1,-,TGTGCCAGCAGCGTCGGAGGCACTGAAGCTTTCTTT,CASSVGGTEAFF
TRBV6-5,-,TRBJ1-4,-,TGTGCCAGCAGTTATAGAGCAACTAATGAAAAACTGTTTTTT,CASSYRATNEKLFF
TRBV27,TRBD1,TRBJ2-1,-,TGTGCCAGCAGTTTAGACAGGGGAACCTACAATGAGCAGTTCTTC,CASSLDRGTYNEQFF
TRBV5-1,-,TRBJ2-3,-,TGCGCCAGCAGCCTGGGACCGGGAGAGGGAGCGCAGTATTTT,CASSLGPGEGAQYF
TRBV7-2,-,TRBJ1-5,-,TGTGCCAGCAGCTTAGCTCCGGATCAGCCCCAGCATTTT,CASSLAPDQPQHF
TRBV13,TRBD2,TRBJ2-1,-,TGTGCCAGCAGCTTGCCGGGACTAGATAGGGTAAATGAGCAGTTCTTC,CASSLPGLDRVNEQFF
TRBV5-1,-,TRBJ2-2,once,TGCGCCAGCAGCTTGGTAACCTCAGGGACCGGGGAGCTGTTTTTT,CASSLVTSGTGELFF
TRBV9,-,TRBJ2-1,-,TGTGCCAGCAGCGTAGAGGTAGAGGTCTCCTACAATGAGCAGTTCTTC,CASSVEVEVSYNEQFF
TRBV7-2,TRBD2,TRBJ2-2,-,TGTGCCAGCAGCTTAGCGGGCGGGAGCAGGGTTGCCGGGGAGCTGTTTTTT,CASSLAGGSRVAGELFF
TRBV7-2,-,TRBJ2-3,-,TGTGCCAGCAGCTCACGAGGGCCGGGCACAGATACGCAGTATTTT,CASSSRGPGTDTQYF
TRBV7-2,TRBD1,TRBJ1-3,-,TGTGCCAGCAGCCCGCCTGGGACAGCTTCTGGAAACACCATATATTTT,CASSPPGTASGNTIYF
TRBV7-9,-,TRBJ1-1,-,TGTGCCAGCAGCTTATCAAGACAGAACACTGAAGCTTTCTTT,CASSLSRQNTEAFF
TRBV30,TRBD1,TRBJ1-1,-,TGTGCCTGGAGTGTAATGGGGGTACAGGGGGCCGACACTGAAGCTTTCTTT,CAWSVMGVQGADTEAFF
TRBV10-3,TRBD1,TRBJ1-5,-,TGTGCCATCAGTGATCAGGACAGGGGGTCTCAGCCCCAGCATTTT,CAISDQDRGSQPQHF
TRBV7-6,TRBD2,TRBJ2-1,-,TGTGCCAGCAGCGCCTCAACTAGCGGGGGGGTCTTCAATGAGCAGTTCTTC,CASSASTSGGVFNEQFF
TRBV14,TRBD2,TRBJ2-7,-,TGTGCCAGCAGCCAGAATCGGGAGGCCCACGAGCAGTACTTC,CASSQNREAHEQYF
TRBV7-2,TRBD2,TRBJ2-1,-,TGTGCCAGCAGCTTAGGACTAGCCAACAATGAGCAGTTCTTC,CASSLGLANNEQFF
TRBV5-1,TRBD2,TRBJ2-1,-,TGCGCCAGCAGCTTGGGGGAGGGGAGGAGCAATGAGCAGTTCTTC,CASSLGEGRSNEQFF
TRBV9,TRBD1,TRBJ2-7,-,TGTGCCAGCAGCTTCGGACAGGGTAAGAACTACGAGCAGTACTTC,CASSFGQGKNYEQYF